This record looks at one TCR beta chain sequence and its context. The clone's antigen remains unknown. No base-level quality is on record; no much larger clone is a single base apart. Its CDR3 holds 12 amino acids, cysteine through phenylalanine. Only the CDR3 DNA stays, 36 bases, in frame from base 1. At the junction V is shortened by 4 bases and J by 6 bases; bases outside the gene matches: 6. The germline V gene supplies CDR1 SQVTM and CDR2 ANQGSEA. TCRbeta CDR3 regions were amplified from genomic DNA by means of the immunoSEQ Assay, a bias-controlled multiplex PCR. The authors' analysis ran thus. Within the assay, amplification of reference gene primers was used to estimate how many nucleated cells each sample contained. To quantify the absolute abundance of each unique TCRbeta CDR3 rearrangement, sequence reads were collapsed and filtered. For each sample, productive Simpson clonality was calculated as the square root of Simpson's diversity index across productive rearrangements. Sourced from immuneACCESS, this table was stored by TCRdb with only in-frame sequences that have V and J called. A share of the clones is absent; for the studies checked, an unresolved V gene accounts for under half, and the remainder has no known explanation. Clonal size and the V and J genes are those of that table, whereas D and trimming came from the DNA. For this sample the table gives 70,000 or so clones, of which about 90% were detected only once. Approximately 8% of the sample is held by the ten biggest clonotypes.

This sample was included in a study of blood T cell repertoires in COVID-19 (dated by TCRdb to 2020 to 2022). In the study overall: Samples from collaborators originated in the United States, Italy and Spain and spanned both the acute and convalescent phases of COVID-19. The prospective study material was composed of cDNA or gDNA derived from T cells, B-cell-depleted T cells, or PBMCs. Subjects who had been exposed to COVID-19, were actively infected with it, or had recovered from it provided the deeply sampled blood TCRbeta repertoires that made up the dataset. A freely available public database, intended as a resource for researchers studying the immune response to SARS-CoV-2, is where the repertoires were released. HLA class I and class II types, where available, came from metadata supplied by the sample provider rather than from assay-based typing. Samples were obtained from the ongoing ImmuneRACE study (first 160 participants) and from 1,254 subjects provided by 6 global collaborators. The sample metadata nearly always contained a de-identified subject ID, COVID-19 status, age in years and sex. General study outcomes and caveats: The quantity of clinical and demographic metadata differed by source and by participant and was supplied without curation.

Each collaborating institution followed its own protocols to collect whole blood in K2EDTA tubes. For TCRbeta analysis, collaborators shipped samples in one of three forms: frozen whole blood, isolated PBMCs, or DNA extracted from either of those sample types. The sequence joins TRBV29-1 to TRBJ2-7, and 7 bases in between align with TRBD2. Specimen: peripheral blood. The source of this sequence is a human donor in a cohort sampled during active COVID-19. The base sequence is TGCAGCGTTGTAGGTTCGGGGGGCGAGCAGTACTTC. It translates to CSVVGSGGEQYF.